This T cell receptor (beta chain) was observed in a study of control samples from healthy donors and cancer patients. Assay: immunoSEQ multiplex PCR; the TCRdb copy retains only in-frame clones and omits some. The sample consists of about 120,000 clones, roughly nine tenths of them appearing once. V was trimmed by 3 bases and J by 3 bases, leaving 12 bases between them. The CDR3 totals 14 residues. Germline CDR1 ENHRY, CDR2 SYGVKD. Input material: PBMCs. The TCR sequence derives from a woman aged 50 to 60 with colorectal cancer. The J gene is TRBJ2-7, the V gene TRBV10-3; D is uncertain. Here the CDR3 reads CAISDQHLSYEQYF. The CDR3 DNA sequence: TGTGCCATCAGTGACCAACATCTTAGCTACGAGCAGTACTTC.